The clone carrying this TCR beta chain has only one observation. Source study methods: Reference gene primer amplification gave nucleated cell count estimates. The table came from immunoSEQ multiplex PCR; TCRdb's copy has only in-frame clones and leaves some out. D and trimming come from the DNA, and the V and J calls and clone size come from that table. The table includes 120,000 or so clones, about 90% detected once. The data are from a study of blood T cell repertoires in COVID-19. Overall study: Donors in the United States, Italy and Spain gave samples during acute or convalescent COVID-19. The analysed material was cDNA or gDNA that came from T cells, B-cell-depleted T cells, or PBMCs.

Per the germline V gene, CDR1 is MNHEY and CDR2 is SVGAGI. V dropped 6 bases and J dropped 4; count of bases not matched to a gene: 7. This CDR3 has 14 residues. The chain has TRBV6-5 and TRBJ1-1, with 8 nucleotides matching TRBD1. This sequence originates from a woman in her sixties with acute or convalescent COVID-19. Material for sequencing was peripheral blood. For the CDR3, the DNA is TGTGCCAGCAGACCGACAGGGGCGAGCACTGAAGCTTTCTTT. This translates into CASRPTGASTEAFF.